A selection of T cell receptor beta chains follows, all from one sample in a study of PD-1 blockade in classical Hodgkin lymphoma. TCRdb's copy holds only in-frame clones and misses some; the assay was immunoSEQ multiplex PCR. The sample records some 58,000 clones, roughly nine tenths being singletons. The sample in question was peripheral blood mononuclear cells (PBMCs), obtained before the fourth cycle of nivolumab. All receptors come from a human donor with classical Hodgkin lymphoma. Each CDR3 is given without its conserved first and last residue. Each record gives: V gene, CDR3 protein.

v_gene: TRBV5-4
CDR3aa: ASSLTGRGTQETQY

v_gene: TRBV30
CDR3aa: ASSMGTDTQY

v_gene: TRBV5-5
CDR3aa: ASSLGAPPDYT

v_gene: TRBV6-5
CDR3aa: ASSYTYEGIYGYT

v_gene: TRBV10-2
CDR3aa: ASSDNKGRSTGELF

v_gene: TRBV14
CDR3aa: ASSQDLGYSPLH

v_gene: TRBV30
CDR3aa: AWSVIDTGELF

v_gene: TRBV5-6
CDR3aa: ASSGGANNYGYT

v_gene: TRBV19
CDR3aa: ASSIRDRGGETQY

v_gene: TRBV6-1
CDR3aa: ASSPDLVVNYGYT

v_gene: TRBV2
CDR3aa: ARPSGVEGYT

v_gene: TRBV27
CDR3aa: ASKRGGEGPEAF

v_gene: TRBV9
CDR3aa: ASSVRPGPRPYGYT

v_gene: TRBV2
CDR3aa: ASGEQGVLNEQY

v_gene: TRBV6-6
CDR3aa: ASSGQGHTSTDTQY

v_gene: TRBV13
CDR3aa: ASSFALVLHPNEQF

v_gene: TRBV7-8
CDR3aa: ASSLPGRFTGNTGELF

v_gene: TRBV13
CDR3aa: ASSLGTSTNSQY

v_gene: TRBV5-1
CDR3aa: ASSLGGGDSYEQY

v_gene: TRBV28
CDR3aa: ASSLRAPEGPLH

v_gene: TRBV18
CDR3aa: ASSPAGSLRVLGEYGYT

v_gene: TRBV13
CDR3aa: ASVSGNTEAF

v_gene: TRBV25-1
CDR3aa: ASSEGTSSGNTIY

v_gene: TRBV4-1
CDR3aa: ASSQVGANVLT

v_gene: TRBV28
CDR3aa: ASTMGLARPISSYEQF

v_gene: TRBV5-1
CDR3aa: ASSLGLRTGELF

v_gene: TRBV5-1
CDR3aa: ASSPGNTEAF

v_gene: TRBV15
CDR3aa: ATSRDRAGEKLF

v_gene: TRBV18
CDR3aa: ASSPDRDEQF

v_gene: TRBV5-4
CDR3aa: ASSSWTGYLTEAF

v_gene: TRBV6-1
CDR3aa: ASSEDDQAF

v_gene: TRBV21-1
CDR3aa: ASSKVGSPINTEAF

v_gene: TRBV28
CDR3aa: ASGQPQH

v_gene: TRBV4-1
CDR3aa: ASSLLSSYNSPLH

v_gene: TRBV6-1
CDR3aa: ASSEDETAVANYGYT

v_gene: TRBV5-6
CDR3aa: ASSLSGQGTDTQY

v_gene: TRBV27
CDR3aa: ASSLGMISYNEQF

v_gene: TRBV6-5
CDR3aa: ASRTSGGRTDTQY

v_gene: TRBV18
CDR3aa: ASSSGYEQY

v_gene: TRBV23-1
CDR3aa: ASKGWQGLAKNIQY

v_gene: TRBV5-4
CDR3aa: ASSLGGTGNTIY

v_gene: TRBV19
CDR3aa: ASSRSGQETQY

v_gene: TRBV4-1
CDR3aa: ASSQDPTGDTEAF

v_gene: TRBV6-1
CDR3aa: ASSAGTSPYEQY

v_gene: TRBV7-2
CDR3aa: ASSFSGRDLWETQY

v_gene: TRBV7-2
CDR3aa: ASSPGVSTDTQY

v_gene: TRBV29-1
CDR3aa: SVGWRGSSYEQY

v_gene: TRBV5-1
CDR3aa: ASSPGGIGTGNEQF

v_gene: TRBV6-6
CDR3aa: ASSYSGGSSNQPQH

v_gene: TRBV6-5
CDR3aa: ASSWGGEQF

v_gene: TRBV5-1
CDR3aa: ASISSTGSGTEAF